This note documents a single TCR beta chain sequence. These data belong to a study of blood T cell repertoires in COVID-19. The overall study: Samples came from the United States, Italy and Spain, spanning acute and convalescent COVID-19. Sources were T cells, B-cell-depleted T cells, or PBMCs; the material itself was cDNA or gDNA.

Source study methods: Amplified reference gene primers provided the basis for estimating nucleated cell counts. Only in-frame clones appear in the TCRdb table, and some are missing; sequencing was by immunoSEQ multiplex PCR. The V and J calls and clone size are taken from that table; D and trimming were inferred from the DNA. The sample comprises over 100,000 clones, approximately 83% of which are singletons, and about a tenth rests with the top ten. The sequenced material came from peripheral blood. The TCR comes from a man at least 80 years old with acute or convalescent COVID-19.

CDR3 amino acids: CASSQAPSSSSYNEQFF. The CDR3 coding sequence is TGTGCCAGCAGCCAGGCCCCTAGCAGCTCCTCCTACAATGAGCAGTTCTTC. The chain recombines TRBV3-1 (or the pseudogene TRBV3-2) with TRBJ2-1; possibly TRBD2 for D (5 bases). This CDR3 contains 17 residues. Germline V lookup: CDR1 LGHDT, CDR2 YNNKEL (reference sequence). V shed 3 bases and J shed 0 bases, with 15 bases lying between them.